These 21 T cell receptor beta chains came from one sample sequenced in a study of monozygotic twins with inflammatory bowel disease. TCRdb re-called the 5' RACE reads and catalogs CDR3 proteins one per entry, DNA excluded. The table for this sample gives roughly 90,000 distinct CDR3 sequences. Source material: blood. These receptor sequences come from a human donor with ulcerative colitis or Crohn's disease, or a healthy co-twin of an affected twin (not recorded which).

The gene calls are TRBV6-1 and TRBJ2-7; TCRdb indicates TRBD1, and absent DNA this call remains unverified. Germline V lookup: CDR1 MNHNS, CDR2 SASEGT. The CDR3 length is 15 residues. The CDR3 sequence is CASTRAGTGGYEQYF.

The V and J genes are TRBV7-2 and TRBJ2-3; TCRdb proposes TRBD2, but this gene call is untestable without DNA. From germline, CDR1 is SGHTA and CDR2 FQGNSA. The CDR3 runs 13 residues. CDR3 in amino acids: CASSIPPAGGSNF.

The CDR3 loop reads CSASGEGTSPLHF. The rearrangement links TRBV20-1 to TRBJ1-6; TCRdb calls TRBD1, which cannot be checked without DNA. Germline values: CDR1 DFQATT, CDR2 SNEGSKA (reference sequence). The CDR3 consists of 13 residues.

V gene TRBV20-1 combines with J gene TRBJ2-3. Per germline, CDR1 DFQATT and CDR2 SNEGSKA (reference sequence). The CDR3 sequence is 15 residues long. The CDR3 spells CSARDRRSNTDTQYF.

The rearrangement uses TRBV20-1 and TRBJ1-1. Germline V gene data show CDR1 as DFQATT and CDR2 as SNEGSKA (reference sequence). There are 15 residues in the CDR3. The chain's CDR3 is CSARGLEIINTEAFF.

The V gene is TRBV5-1, the J gene TRBJ1-1. Germline loops: CDR1 SGHRS, CDR2 YFSETQ. The CDR3 is made up of 13 amino acids. The CDR3 reads CASSPGSRLGAFF.

The V call is TRBV6-6, the J call TRBJ2-5. The CDR3 covers 13 residues. Germline V gene sequence: CDR1 MNHNY, CDR2 SVGAGI (reference sequence). CDR3 in amino acids: CASRDPGQETQYF.

The chain uses TRBV20-1 and TRBJ2-1; TCRdb outputs TRBD2, but without DNA this stays unchecked. The CDR3 covers 16 residues. Germline V lookup: CDR1 DFQATT, CDR2 SNEGSKA (reference sequence). CDR3 residues: CSAQTRLAGGYNEQFF.

This CDR3 reads CASSLDGNTIYF. The V and J genes are TRBV12-3 or TRBV12-4 and TRBJ1-3. The CDR3 covers 12 residues.

The J gene is TRBJ2-1, the V gene TRBV18. Germline CDR1 KGHSH, CDR2 LQKENI. The CDR3 is 13 residues long. The CDR3 region is CASSTQRDNEQFF.

The V and J genes are TRBV7-2 and TRBJ2-7; checking the TCRdb D call of TRBD1 is not possible without DNA. Germline CDR1 SGHTA, CDR2 FQGNSA. The CDR3 runs to 13 residues. The CDR3 spells CASSFDSSYEQYF.

This sequence joins TRBV29-1 and TRBJ2-3; TCRdb indicates TRBD1, and absent DNA this call remains unverified. CDR3 length equals 18 residues. Per the germline V gene, CDR1 is SQVTM and CDR2 is ANQGSEA. This chain's CDR3 is CSVEDSVRDMATTDTQYF.

V and J are TRBV5-4 and TRBJ2-3; TCRdb's D gene call, TRBD1, goes unchecked for lack of DNA. CDR3 length equals 16 residues. In germline, CDR1 is SGHNT, CDR2 YYREEE (reference sequence). The CDR3 loop reads CASSLEGGGVGYTQYF.

The CDR3 region is CASSLYRSSYNSPLHF. This chain links TRBV7-6 with TRBJ1-6. Per germline, CDR1 SGHVS and CDR2 FNYEAQ. This CDR3 contains 16 residues.

The chain has TRBV5-1 and TRBJ2-1; no DNA is available, so the TRBD1 call from TCRdb remains unchecked. The length of the CDR3 is 14 residues. Germline lookup yields CDR1 SGHRS and CDR2 YFSETQ. The CDR3 sequence is CASSLESWANEQFF.

V gene TRBV20-1 combines with J gene TRBJ2-7; checking the TCRdb D call of TRBD1 is not possible without DNA. The CDR3 loop spans 15 amino acids. Germline V CDR1 and CDR2: DFQATT, SNEGSKA (reference sequence). This CDR3 reads CSARGGGTATYEQYF.

This sequence joins TRBV2 and TRBJ2-2; absent DNA, TCRdb's TRBD1 call cannot be checked. Per germline, CDR1 SNHLY and CDR2 FYNNEI. The CDR3 contains 14 residues. The CDR3 is CAGTAATNTGELFF.

This chain links TRBV6-5 with TRBJ1-2; with no DNA, the TCRdb D assignment of TRBD1 cannot be verified. Germline V gives CDR1 MNHEY, CDR2 SVGAGI. The CDR3 covers 13 residues. The CDR3 loop reads CASTQDRGNGYTF.

V gene TRBV20-1 combines with J gene TRBJ2-7. CDR1 is DFQATT, CDR2 SNEGSKA, per germline (reference sequence). The CDR3 totals 13 residues. The CDR3 here is CSALNQETYEQYF.

The CDR3 sequence: CSARTLAGELDEQFF. The gene calls are TRBV20-1 and TRBJ2-1; there is no DNA to check the TCRdb D call of TRBD1. The CDR3 runs to 15 residues. The germline V gene encodes CDR1 DFQATT and CDR2 SNEGSKA (reference sequence).

The chain combines TRBV20-1 with TRBJ1-1; TCRdb's D gene call, TRBD1, goes unchecked for lack of DNA. Germline assignment: CDR1 DFQATT and CDR2 SNEGSKA (reference sequence). The CDR3 totals 12 residues. This chain's CDR3 is CSARSRGREAFF.